This entry lists 30 T cell receptor beta chains sequenced from one sample in a study of blood T cell repertoires in COVID-19. Clones were read by immunoSEQ multiplex PCR, and TCRdb kept only the in-frame ones, dropping some. The data contain 200,000 to 250,000 clones, around nine tenths of them singletons. Sequencing was performed on peripheral blood. These receptor sequences come from a woman in her late teens or twenties who had recovered from COVID-19.

This chain connects TRBV7-3 to TRBJ2-5, with 7 bases identical to TRBD2. This CDR3 contains 13 residues. Losses at the gene ends were 0 bases for V and 6 bases for J; bases not matched to a gene: 1. Germline CDR1 and CDR2: SGHTA and FQGTGA. This chain's CDR3 is CASSLTAGQTQYF. For the CDR3, the DNA is TGTGCCAGCAGCTTAACAGCGGGACAGACCCAGTACTTC.

This clone showed up just a few times. This CDR3 reads CASISQDNEQFF. For the CDR3, the DNA is TGTGCCAGCATCTCACAGGACAATGAGCAGTTCTTC. The chain uses TRBV6-5 and TRBJ2-1; possibly TRBD1 for D (5 bases). CDR1 and CDR2 (germline): MNHEY, SVGAGI. Trimming left V 7 bases short and J 5 bases short, with 9 bases between. This CDR3 region has 12 residues.

The chain links TRBV14 to TRBJ2-7; no definite D call. CDR1 and CDR2 (germline): SGHDN, FVKESK. Between the trimmed V and J ends, which lost 4 bases and 5 bases, there was a span of 18 bases. This CDR3 has 15 amino acids. CDR3 sequence (DNA): TGTGCCAGCAGCCCACGGCCCTCTAGTTTCCACGAGCAGTACTTC. Translating gives CASSPRPSSFHEQYF.

This chain connects TRBV10-1 to TRBJ2-2, with TRBD2 matching over 8 bases. The CDR3 has 14 residues. The J segment lost 3 bases and the V segment lost 5 bases, leaving 2 bases of the junction unmatched. CDR1 WNHNN and CDR2 SYGVQD come from the germline V gene (reference sequence). The DNA of the CDR3 is TGCGCCAGCAGTTGGCGGGGGGACACCGGGGAGCTGTTTTTT. Its translation is CASSWRGDTGELFF.

This rearrangement joins TRBV4-1 to TRBJ2-5; D unresolved. Trimming took off 2 bases at V and 1 base at J, with 17 bases between the two ends. The germline V gene has CDR1 MGHRA and CDR2 YSYEKL. The CDR3 runs 17 residues. The CDR3 loop is CASSQPMTSLSQETQYF. CDR3 nucleotides: TGCGCCAGCAGCCAACCCATGACTTCACTAAGCCAAGAGACCCAGTACTTC.

The chain links TRBV3-1 (or the pseudogene TRBV3-2) to TRBJ2-2; D is ambiguous. The CDR3 runs to 14 residues. The germline V gene has CDR1 LGHDT and CDR2 YNNKEL (reference sequence). V was clipped by 0 bases and J by 6 bases, with 8 bases between them. The CDR3 DNA follows: TGTGCCAGCAGCCAAGATTTACCGGCCGGGGAGCTGTTTTTT. Translating it yields CASSQDLPAGELFF.

This clone appeared once. This chain uses TRBV18 with TRBJ2-2, with D perhaps matching TRBD2 (6 bases). CDR1 is KGHSH, CDR2 LQKENI, per germline. This CDR3 has 13 residues. V lost 7 bases to trimming and J lost 6 bases, with 12 bases between them. CDR3 protein: CASFSGRAGELFF. For the CDR3, the DNA is TGTGCCAGCTTTAGCGGAAGGGCCGGGGAGCTGTTTTTT.

The chain employs TRBV4-1 and TRBJ2-5; 12 bases map to TRBD2. Unmatched junction bases numbered 10, after V lost 3 bases and J lost 2 bases. This CDR3 has 18 residues. CDR1 is MGHRA and CDR2 is YSYEKL in the germline V gene. As DNA, the CDR3 is TGCGCCAGCAGCCACATACTAGCGGGAGGAGGAAGGCAAGAGACCCAGTACTTC. Protein product: CASSHILAGGGRQETQYF.

This clone was detected many times. V is TRBV4-2 and J is TRBJ2-6; D not certain. The CDR3 extends over 16 amino acids. CDR1 is LGHNA and CDR2 is YNFKEQ in the germline V gene. The V end was cut by 1 base, the J end by 0 bases, with 7 bases between. The CDR3 nucleotides read TGTGCCAGCAGCCAAGTTATATTCTCTGGGGCCAACGTCCTGACTTTC. It encodes CASSQVIFSGANVLTF.

The genes are TRBV9 and TRBJ2-1, with TRBD2 matching 8 bases. The length of the CDR3 is 17 residues. J gave up 4 bases and V 0 bases, and 9 bases lay outside the gene matches. The germline V gene encodes CDR1 SGDLS and CDR2 YYNGEE. The CDR3 nucleotides read TGTGCCAGCAGCGTAGGCGGTAGCGGGGTTACATACAATGAGCAGTTCTTC. Translating gives CASSVGGSGVTYNEQFF.

The chain links TRBV19 to TRBJ2-1; TRBD2 agrees at 16 bases. This CDR3 comprises 17 residues. Looked up from germline, CDR1 is LNHDA and CDR2 is SQIVND (reference sequence). J was trimmed by 0 bases and V by 7 bases; bases with no gene match: 3. The CDR3, as DNA: TGTGCCAGTACGGGGACTAGCGGGAGGGCCTCCTACAATGAGCAGTTCTTC. Its translation: CASTGTSGRASYNEQFF. Full variable domain (rest looked up from reference TRBV19 and TRBJ2-1): DGGITQSPKYLFRKEGQNVTLSCEQNLNHDAMYWYRQDPGQGLRLIYYSQIVNDFQKGDIAEGYSVSREKKESFPLTVTSAQKNPTAFYLCASTGTSGRASYNEQFFGPGTRLTVL.

In DNA form, the CDR3 reads TGCGCCAGCAGCCAAATCGAGGGGGTGGGTCTCGAGCAGTTCTTC. This sequence encodes CASSQIEGVGLEQFF. The chain has TRBV4-1 and TRBJ2-1; tentatively, D is TRBD1 (6 bases). V lost 2 bases and J 10 bases, leaving 18 bases between the germline ends. The CDR3 runs 15 residues. CDR1 is MGHRA and CDR2 is YSYEKL in the germline V gene.

V and J are TRBV3-1 (or the pseudogene TRBV3-2) and TRBJ2-1; 8 nucleotides align to TRBD1. The CDR3 is 13 amino acids. The germline gives CDR1 LGHDT, CDR2 YNNKEL (reference sequence). The J segment lost 6 bases and the V segment lost 5 bases, leaving 3 bases of the junction unmatched. In nucleotides, the CDR3 is TGTGCCAGCAGCGGACAGGGTGTCAATGAGCAGTTCTTC. Its translation is CASSGQGVNEQFF.

The rearrangement links TRBV4-3 to TRBJ1-2; 7 nucleotides align to TRBD1. With V trimmed by 1 base and J by 1 base, 3 bases remained unmatched. This CDR3 comprises 15 residues. Germline loops: CDR1 LGHNA, CDR2 YSLEER. The CDR3 reads CASSQVRQGNYGYTF. CDR3 nucleotide sequence: TGCGCCAGCAGCCAAGTGAGACAGGGTAACTATGGCTACACCTTC.

The chain carries TRBV7-2 and TRBJ2-1, with 10 bases fitting TRBD1. The V gene's germline CDR1 is SGHTA and CDR2 FQGNSA. The CDR3 has 14 amino acids. V gave up 6 bases and J gave up 6 bases; unmatched junction bases: 5. The CDR3 protein is CASRRTGGGNEQFF. The DNA for the CDR3 is TGTGCCAGCAGGCGGACAGGGGGTGGCAATGAGCAGTTCTTC. Full variable domain (outside the CDR3, taken from reference TRBV7-2 and TRBJ2-1): GAGVSQSPSNKVTEKGKDVELRCDPISGHTALYWYRQSLGQGLEFLIYFQGNSAPDKSGLPSDRFSAERTGGSVSTLTIQRTQQEDSAVYLCASRRTGGGNEQFFGPGTRLTVL.

This chain uses TRBV6-2 or TRBV6-3 with TRBJ2-1; 7 bases map to TRBD2. The CDR3 loop spans 14 amino acids. The trim removed 2 bases at V and 4 bases at J, leaving 2 bases unmatched. In germline, CDR1 is MNHEY, CDR2 SVGEGT. CDR3 in amino acids: CASSYRGDYNEQFF. Written as DNA, the CDR3 is TGTGCCAGCAGTTACCGGGGGGATTACAATGAGCAGTTCTTC.

The chain carries TRBV30 and TRBJ2-1; 9 bases align to TRBD2. The CDR3 runs to 18 residues. CDR1 is GTSNPN and CDR2 is SVGIG in the germline V gene (reference sequence). Trimming cost V 2 bases and J 6 bases; bases outside gene matches: 17. The CDR3 nucleotides are TGTGCCTGGAGTAACCCGTCGGCTAGCGGGAAATGGGGCAATGAGCAGTTCTTC. Translation: CAWSNPSASGKWGNEQFF.

This clone was counted a single time. The gene calls are TRBV29-1 and TRBJ2-2; D gene ambiguous. The CDR3 is 12 amino acids. The V end was cut by 4 bases, the J end by 3 bases, with 6 bases between. Germline assignment: CDR1 SQVTM and CDR2 ANQGSEA. CDR3 bases: TGCAGCGTTGTATCTTACACCGGGGAGCTGTTTTTT. This sequence encodes CSVVSYTGELFF.

This clone was seen once. The chain is built from TRBV29-1 and TRBJ2-3; D might be TRBD1 (5 bases). V gave up 5 bases and J gave up 2 bases, with 11 bases separating them. The CDR3 contains 13 residues. The V gene's germline CDR1 is SQVTM and CDR2 ANQGSEA. The CDR3 spells CSVRGRNTDTQYF. DNA for the CDR3: TGCAGCGTTAGGGGAAGGAACACAGATACGCAGTATTTT.

The rearrangement joins TRBV6-1 to TRBJ2-1, with 10 bases that match TRBD2. The V gene's germline CDR1 is MNHNS and CDR2 SASEGT. The J segment lost 6 bases and the V segment lost 3 bases, leaving 5 bases of the junction unmatched. The CDR3 loop spans 15 amino acids. In nucleotides, the CDR3 is TGTGCCAGCAGTGATGAAGCGGGAGGGCCCAATGAGCAGTTCTTC. Residues: CASSDEAGGPNEQFF.

The chain carries TRBV13 and TRBJ2-7, with 7 bases fitting TRBD2. Germline lookup yields CDR1 PRHDT and CDR2 FYEKMQ (reference sequence). The CDR3 totals 17 residues. The V gene end was trimmed by 0 bases and the J gene end by 5 bases; junction bases not matched to a gene: 13. Here the CDR3 reads CASSLGRSGTLSDEQYF. The CDR3 DNA follows: TGTGCCAGCAGCTTAGGCCGAAGCGGGACGCTATCTGACGAGCAGTACTTC. Using reference TRBV13 and TRBJ2-7 for the parts outside the CDR3, the full variable domain is AAGVIQSPRHLIKEKRETATLKCYPIPRHDTVYWYQQGPGQDPQFLISFYEKMQSDKGSIPDRFSAQQFSDYHSELNMSSLELGDSALYFCASSLGRSGTLSDEQYFGPGTRLTVT.

The chain couples TRBV7-6 to TRBJ2-7, with a tentative D call TRBD2 (7 bases). This CDR3 comprises 15 residues. Germline values: CDR1 SGHVS, CDR2 FNYEAQ. V lost 1 base, J lost 2 bases, and 12 bases lay in between. CDR3 sequence (DNA): TGTGCCAGCAGCTTAGAGGCGGGGGCGACCTACGAGCAGTACTTC. Amino acid sequence: CASSLEAGATYEQYF. Together with reference TRBV7-6 and TRBJ2-7, the CDR3 gives the full variable domain: GAGVSQSPRYKVTKRGQDVALRCDPISGHVSLYWYRQALGQGPEFLTYFNYEAQQDKSGLPNDRFSAERPEGSISTLTIQRTEQRDSAMYRCASSLEAGATYEQYFGPGTRLTVT.

V gene TRBV12-3 or TRBV12-4 combines with J gene TRBJ1-1; D is ambiguous. V was clipped by 5 bases and J by 0 bases, with 7 bases between them. CDR3 length equals 13 residues. CDR3: CASSITVNTEAFF. CDR3 sequence (DNA): TGTGCCAGCAGTATAACAGTGAACACTGAAGCTTTCTTT.

The chain employs TRBV29-1 and TRBJ2-1, with D perhaps TRBD1 (6 bases). V was clipped by 6 bases and J by 15 bases, with 24 bases between them. In germline, CDR1 is SQVTM, CDR2 ANQGSEA. The CDR3 extends over 13 amino acids. The CDR3 bases are TGCAGCGTCATGGCCATGGGACACATAGTCGGGTTCTTC. Amino acid sequence: CSVMAMGHIVGFF.

This chain uses TRBV19 with TRBJ1-1, with 8 bases lining up with TRBD1. The CDR3 consists of 16 residues. Trimming at V came to 4 bases and at J to 5 bases, leaving 12 bases not matched to a gene. Germline CDR1 is LNHDA and CDR2 is SQIVND (reference sequence). The CDR3 nucleotides read TGTGCCAGTAGTACGTGGACAGGGCGGATAGGGACTGAAGCTTTCTTT. It is translated as CASSTWTGRIGTEAFF.

The chain joins TRBV5-1 to TRBJ1-1; the D is unclear. Germline V gene data show CDR1 as SGHRS and CDR2 as YFSETQ. The CDR3 has 12 amino acids. V lost 7 bases, J lost 0 bases, and 7 bases lay in between. Here the CDR3 reads CASQDMNTEAFF. The CDR3 nucleotides are TGCGCCAGCCAAGACATGAACACTGAAGCTTTCTTT.

The chain combines TRBV5-1 with TRBJ2-5; 7 bases are a match to TRBD1. Trimming removed 4 bases from V and 5 bases from J; junction bases left unmatched: 5. Germline values: CDR1 SGHRS, CDR2 YFSETQ. This CDR3 comprises 13 residues. In DNA form, the CDR3 reads TGCGCCAGCAGCCTACAGGGGTTGGAGACCCAGTACTTC. Residues: CASSLQGLETQYF.

The sample holds many counts of this clone. The CDR3 loop reads CASSPQAGGIMANVLTF. CDR3 DNA sequence: TGTGCCAGCTCACCACAGGCAGGGGGCATTATGGCCAACGTCCTGACTTTC. The chain carries TRBV18 and TRBJ2-6; 8 bases agree with TRBD1. Germline V lookup: CDR1 KGHSH, CDR2 LQKENI. V shed 1 base and J 6 bases; nucleotides not matched to a gene: 8. The CDR3 has 17 residues.

J is TRBJ2-5 and V is TRBV30; 8 bases agree with TRBD1. The CDR3 extends over 14 amino acids. The germline V gene encodes CDR1 GTSNPN and CDR2 SVGIG (reference sequence). V lost 4 bases, J lost 2 bases, and 6 bases stayed unmatched. The chain's CDR3 is CAWIGGQAQETQYF. The DNA of the CDR3 is TGTGCCTGGATAGGGGGACAGGCGCAAGAGACCCAGTACTTC.

The J gene is TRBJ2-7, the V gene TRBV19; a possible D gene is TRBD2 (6 bases). The CDR3 is 14 residues long. Trimming stripped 3 bases from V and 2 bases from J, with 11 bases between. Germline CDR1 reads LNHDA; CDR2 reads SQIVND (reference sequence). This CDR3 is CASSMRDGTYEQYF. In nucleotides, the CDR3 is TGTGCCAGTAGTATGCGGGACGGTACCTACGAGCAGTACTTC.